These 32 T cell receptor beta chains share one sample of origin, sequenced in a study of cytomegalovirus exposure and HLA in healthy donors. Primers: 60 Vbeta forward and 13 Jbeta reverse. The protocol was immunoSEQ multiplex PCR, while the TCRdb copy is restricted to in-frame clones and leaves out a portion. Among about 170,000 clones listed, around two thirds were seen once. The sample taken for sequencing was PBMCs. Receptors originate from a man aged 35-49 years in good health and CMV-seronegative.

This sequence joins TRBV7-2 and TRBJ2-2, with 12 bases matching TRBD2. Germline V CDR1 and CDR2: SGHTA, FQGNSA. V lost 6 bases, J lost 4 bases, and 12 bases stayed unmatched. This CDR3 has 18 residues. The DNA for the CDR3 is TGTGCCAGCAGAAGGACTAGCGGGAAAGGTGTGGGCACCGGGGAGCTGTTTTTT. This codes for CASRRTSGKGVGTGELFF. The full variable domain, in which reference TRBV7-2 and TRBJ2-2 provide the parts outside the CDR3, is GAGVSQSPSNKVTEKGKDVELRCDPISGHTALYWYRQSLGQGLEFLIYFQGNSAPDKSGLPSDRFSAERTGGSVSTLTIQRTQQEDSAVYLCASRRTSGKGVGTGELFFGEGSRLTVL.

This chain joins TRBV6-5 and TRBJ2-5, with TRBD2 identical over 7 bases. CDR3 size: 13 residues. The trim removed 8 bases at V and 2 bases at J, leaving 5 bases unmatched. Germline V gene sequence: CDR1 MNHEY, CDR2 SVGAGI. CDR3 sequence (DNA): TGTGCCAGCGGGGGGGTTACTCAAGAGACCCAGTACTTC. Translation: CASGGVTQETQYF.

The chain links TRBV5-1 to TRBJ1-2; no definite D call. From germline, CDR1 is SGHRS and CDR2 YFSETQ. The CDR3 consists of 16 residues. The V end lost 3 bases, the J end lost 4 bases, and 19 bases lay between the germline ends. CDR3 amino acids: CASSSTLRGPGYGYTF. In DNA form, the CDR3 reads TGCGCCAGCAGCTCTACGTTGAGAGGCCCTGGCTATGGCTACACCTTC.

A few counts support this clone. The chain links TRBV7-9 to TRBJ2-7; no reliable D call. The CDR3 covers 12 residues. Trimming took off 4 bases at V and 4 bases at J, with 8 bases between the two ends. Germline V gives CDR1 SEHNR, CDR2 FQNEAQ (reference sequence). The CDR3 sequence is CASSSTEYEQYF. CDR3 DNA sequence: TGTGCCAGCAGCTCAACAGAGTACGAGCAGTACTTC.

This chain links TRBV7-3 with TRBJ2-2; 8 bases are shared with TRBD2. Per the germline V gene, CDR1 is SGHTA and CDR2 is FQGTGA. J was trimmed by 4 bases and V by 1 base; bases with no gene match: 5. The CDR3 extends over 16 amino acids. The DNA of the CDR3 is TGTGCCAGCAGCTTAAACGCGGGAGGTAGCACCGGGGAGCTGTTTTTT. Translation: CASSLNAGGSTGELFF.

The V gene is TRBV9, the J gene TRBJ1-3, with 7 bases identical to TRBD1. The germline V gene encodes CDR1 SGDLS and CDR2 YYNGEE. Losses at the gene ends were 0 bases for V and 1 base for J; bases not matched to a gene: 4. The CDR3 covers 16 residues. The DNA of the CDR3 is TGTGCCAGCAGCGTAGGCAACAGGGGATCTGGAAACACCATATATTTT. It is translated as CASSVGNRGSGNTIYF.

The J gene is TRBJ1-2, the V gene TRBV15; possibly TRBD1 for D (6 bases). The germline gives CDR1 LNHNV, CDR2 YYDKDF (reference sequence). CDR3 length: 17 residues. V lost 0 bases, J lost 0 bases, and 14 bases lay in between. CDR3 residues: CATSRDTGHLTNYGYTF. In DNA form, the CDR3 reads TGTGCCACCAGCAGAGATACGGGACACCTTACTAACTATGGCTACACCTTC.

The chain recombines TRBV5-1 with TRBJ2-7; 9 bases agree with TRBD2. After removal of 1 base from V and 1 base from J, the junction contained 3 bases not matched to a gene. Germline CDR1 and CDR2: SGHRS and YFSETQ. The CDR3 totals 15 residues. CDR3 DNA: TGCGCCAGCAGCTTGTCGACTAGCGGTTCCTACGAGCAGTACTTC. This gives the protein CASSLSTSGSYEQYF.

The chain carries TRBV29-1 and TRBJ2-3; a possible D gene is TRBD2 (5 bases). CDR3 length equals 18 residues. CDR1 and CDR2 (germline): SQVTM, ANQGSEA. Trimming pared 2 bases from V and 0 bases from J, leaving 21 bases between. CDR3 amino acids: CSVELPWGEFASTDTQYF. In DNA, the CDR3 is TGCAGCGTTGAACTCCCCTGGGGAGAATTTGCTAGCACAGATACGCAGTATTTT.

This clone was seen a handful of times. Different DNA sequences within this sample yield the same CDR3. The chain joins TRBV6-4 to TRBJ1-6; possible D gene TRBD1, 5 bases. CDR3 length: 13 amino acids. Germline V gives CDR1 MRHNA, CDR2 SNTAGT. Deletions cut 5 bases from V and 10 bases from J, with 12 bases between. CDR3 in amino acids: CASSSLAGSPLHF. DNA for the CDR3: TGTGCCAGCAGTTCCCTCGCAGGGTCACCCCTCCACTTT.

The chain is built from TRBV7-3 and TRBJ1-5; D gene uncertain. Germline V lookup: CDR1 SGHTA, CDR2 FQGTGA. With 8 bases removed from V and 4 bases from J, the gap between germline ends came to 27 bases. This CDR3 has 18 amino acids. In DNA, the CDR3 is TGTGCCAGCCACTTAAGTGGGGTAAGGGAGGGAGGTAATCAGCCCCAGCATTTT. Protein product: CASHLSGVREGGNQPQHF.

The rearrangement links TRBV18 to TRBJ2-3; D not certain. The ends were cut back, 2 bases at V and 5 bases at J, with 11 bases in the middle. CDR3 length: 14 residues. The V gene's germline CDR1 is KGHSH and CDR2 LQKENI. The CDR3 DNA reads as TGTGCCAGCTCACCAGTAGTAGATGTAGATACGCAGTATTTT. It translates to CASSPVVDVDTQYF.

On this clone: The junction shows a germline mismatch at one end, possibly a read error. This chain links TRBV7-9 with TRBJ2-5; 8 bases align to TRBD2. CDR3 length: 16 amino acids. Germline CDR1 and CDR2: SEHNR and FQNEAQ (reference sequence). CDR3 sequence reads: CSSSSLRGGLQETQYF. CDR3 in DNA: TGTTCCAGCAGCTCACTCCGCGGGGGGCTTCAAGAGACCCAGTACTTC.

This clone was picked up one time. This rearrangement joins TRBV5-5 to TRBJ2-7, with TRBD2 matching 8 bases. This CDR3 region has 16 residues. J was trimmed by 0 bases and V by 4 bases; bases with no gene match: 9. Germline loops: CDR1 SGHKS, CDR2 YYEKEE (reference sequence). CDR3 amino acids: CASSTWHSGTSYEQYF. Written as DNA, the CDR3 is TGTGCCAGCAGCACTTGGCATAGCGGGACCTCCTACGAGCAGTACTTC.

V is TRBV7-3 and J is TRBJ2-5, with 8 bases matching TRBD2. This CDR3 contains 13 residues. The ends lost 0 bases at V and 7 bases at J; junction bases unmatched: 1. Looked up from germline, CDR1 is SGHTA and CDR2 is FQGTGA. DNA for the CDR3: TGTGCCAGCAGCTTAACCGGGGGGGGGACCCAGTACTTC. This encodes CASSLTGGGTQYF. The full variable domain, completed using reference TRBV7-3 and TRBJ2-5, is GAGVSQTPSNKVTEKGKYVELRCDPISGHTALYWYRQSLGQGPEFLIYFQGTGAADDSGLPNDRFFAVRPEGSVSTLKIQRTERGDSAVYLCASSLTGGGTQYFGPGTRLLVL.

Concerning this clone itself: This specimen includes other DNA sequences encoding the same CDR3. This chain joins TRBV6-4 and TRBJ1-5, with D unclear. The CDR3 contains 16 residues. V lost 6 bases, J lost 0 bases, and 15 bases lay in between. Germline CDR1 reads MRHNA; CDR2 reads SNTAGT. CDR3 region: CASREGGGNSNQPQHF. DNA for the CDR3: TGTGCCAGCAGAGAAGGTGGAGGGAATAGCAATCAGCCCCAGCATTTT.

CDR3 bases: TGTGCCTGGGCGGGGGGGGGTTTGGAGACCCAGTACTTC. Translating it yields CAWAGGGLETQYF. The chain links TRBV30 to TRBJ2-5; 9 bases agree with TRBD2. Germline CDR1 and CDR2: GTSNPN and SVGIG (reference sequence). The CDR3 length is 13 residues. With V trimmed by 5 bases and J by 5 bases, 6 bases remained unmatched. Variable domain in full (rest from reference TRBV30 and TRBJ2-5): SQTIHQWPATLVQPVGSPLSLECTVEGTSNPNLYWYRQAAGRGLQLLFYSVGIGQISSEVPQNLSASRPQDRQFILSSKKLLLSDSGFYLCAWAGGGLETQYFGPGTRLLVL.

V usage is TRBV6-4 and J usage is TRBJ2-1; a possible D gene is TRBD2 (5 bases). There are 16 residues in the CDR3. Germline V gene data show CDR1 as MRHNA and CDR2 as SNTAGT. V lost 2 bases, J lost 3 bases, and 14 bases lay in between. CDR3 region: CASSDGRSGFYNEQFF. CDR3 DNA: TGTGCCAGCAGTGACGGCCGGTCGGGATTCTACAATGAGCAGTTCTTC.

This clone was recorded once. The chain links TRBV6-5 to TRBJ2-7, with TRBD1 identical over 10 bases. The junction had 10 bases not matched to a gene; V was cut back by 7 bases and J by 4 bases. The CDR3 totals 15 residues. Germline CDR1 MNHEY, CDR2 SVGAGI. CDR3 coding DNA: TGTGCCAGCACCTGGGGGGGACAGGGGACTTACGAGCAGTACTTC. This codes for CASTWGGQGTYEQYF.

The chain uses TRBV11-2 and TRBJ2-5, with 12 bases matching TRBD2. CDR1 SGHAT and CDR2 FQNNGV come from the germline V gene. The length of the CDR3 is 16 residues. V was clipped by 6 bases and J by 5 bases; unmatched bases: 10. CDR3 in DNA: TGTGCCAGCAGTGGGCCGGGTACTAGCGGGGGGGAGACCCAGTACTTC. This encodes CASSGPGTSGGETQYF.

The CDR3 DNA sequence: TGTGCCTGGAGTGTGATGGCGGGAGGAGAGACCCAGTACTTC. Encoded protein: CAWSVMAGGETQYF. The V and J genes are TRBV30 and TRBJ2-5; 8 positions agree with TRBD2. This CDR3 is 14 amino acids long. V trimming: 0 bases; J trimming: 4 bases; junction bases outside the gene matches: 4. CDR1 and CDR2 from the germline V gene are GTSNPN and SVGIG (reference sequence). Using reference TRBV30 and TRBJ2-5 for the parts outside the CDR3, the full variable domain is SQTIHQWPATLVQPVGSPLSLECTVEGTSNPNLYWYRQAAGRGLQLLFYSVGIGQISSEVPQNLSASRPQDRQFILSSKKLLLSDSGFYLCAWSVMAGGETQYFGPGTRLLVL.

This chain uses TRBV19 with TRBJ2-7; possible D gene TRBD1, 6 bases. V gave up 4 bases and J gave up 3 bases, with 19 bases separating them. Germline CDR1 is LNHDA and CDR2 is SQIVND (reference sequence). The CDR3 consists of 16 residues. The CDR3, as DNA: TGTGCCAGTAGTACCTCGACAGGATTAGGGAACTACGAGCAGTACTTC. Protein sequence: CASSTSTGLGNYEQYF.

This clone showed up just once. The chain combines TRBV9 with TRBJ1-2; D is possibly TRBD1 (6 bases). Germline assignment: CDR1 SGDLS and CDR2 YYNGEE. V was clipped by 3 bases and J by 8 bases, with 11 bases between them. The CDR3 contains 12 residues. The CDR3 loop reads CASSAGQFGYTF. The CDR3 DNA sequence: TGTGCCAGCAGCGCCGGACAGTTCGGCTACACCTTC.

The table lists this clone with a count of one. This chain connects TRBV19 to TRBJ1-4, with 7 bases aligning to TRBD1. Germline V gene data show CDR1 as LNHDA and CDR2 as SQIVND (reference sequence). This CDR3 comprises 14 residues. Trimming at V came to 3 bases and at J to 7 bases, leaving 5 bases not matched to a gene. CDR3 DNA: TGTGCCAGTAGTATGACAGGGAACCGTGAAAAACTGTTTTTT. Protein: CASSMTGNREKLFF.

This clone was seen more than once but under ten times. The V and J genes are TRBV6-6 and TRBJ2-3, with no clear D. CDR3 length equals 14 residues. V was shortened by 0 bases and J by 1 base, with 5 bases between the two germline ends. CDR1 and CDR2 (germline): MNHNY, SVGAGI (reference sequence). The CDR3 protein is CASSYSPGTDTQYF. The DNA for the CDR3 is TGTGCCAGCAGTTACTCGCCGGGCACAGATACGCAGTATTTT.

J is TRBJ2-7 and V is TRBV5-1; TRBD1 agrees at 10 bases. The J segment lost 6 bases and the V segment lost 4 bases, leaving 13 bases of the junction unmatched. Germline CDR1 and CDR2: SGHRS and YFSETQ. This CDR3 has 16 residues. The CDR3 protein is CASSPRVGTGDSEQYF. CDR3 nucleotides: TGCGCCAGCAGCCCCCGGGTGGGGACAGGGGACTCCGAGCAGTACTTC.

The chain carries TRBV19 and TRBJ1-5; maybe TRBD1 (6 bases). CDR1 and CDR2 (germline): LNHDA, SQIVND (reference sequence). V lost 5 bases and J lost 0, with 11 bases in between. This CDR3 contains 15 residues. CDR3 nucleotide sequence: TGTGCCAGTAGTCCCGGGACACATAGCAATCAGCCCCAGCATTTT. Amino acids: CASSPGTHSNQPQHF.

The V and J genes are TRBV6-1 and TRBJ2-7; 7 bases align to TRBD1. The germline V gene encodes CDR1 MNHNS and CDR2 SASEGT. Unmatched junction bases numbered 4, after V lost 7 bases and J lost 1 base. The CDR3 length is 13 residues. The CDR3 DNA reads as TGTGCCAGCAACCCAGGGGGTTCCTACGAGCAGTACTTC. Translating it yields CASNPGGSYEQYF.

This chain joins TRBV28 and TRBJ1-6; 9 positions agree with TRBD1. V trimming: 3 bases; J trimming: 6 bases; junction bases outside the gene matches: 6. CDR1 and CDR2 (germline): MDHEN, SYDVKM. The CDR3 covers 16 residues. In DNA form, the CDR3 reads TGTGCCAGCAGTTTCGTTGGGACAGGGACTAATTCACCCCTCCACTTT. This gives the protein CASSFVGTGTNSPLHF.

In nucleotides, the CDR3 is TGTGCCAGCAGCCCCAGGGGAACTGAAGCTTTCTTT. Encoded protein: CASSPRGTEAFF. V gene TRBV7-2 combines with J gene TRBJ1-1; TRBD1 might be the D (6 bases). The CDR3 spans 12 residues. Deletions cut 5 bases from V and 5 bases from J, with 9 bases between. Per germline, CDR1 SGHTA and CDR2 FQGNSA.

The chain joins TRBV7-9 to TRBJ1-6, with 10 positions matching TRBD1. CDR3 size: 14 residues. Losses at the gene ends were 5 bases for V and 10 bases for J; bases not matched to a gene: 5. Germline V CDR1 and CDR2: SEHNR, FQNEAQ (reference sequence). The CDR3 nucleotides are TGTGCCAGCAGCCTCGACAGGGGGCGATCACCCCTCCACTTT. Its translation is CASSLDRGRSPLHF.

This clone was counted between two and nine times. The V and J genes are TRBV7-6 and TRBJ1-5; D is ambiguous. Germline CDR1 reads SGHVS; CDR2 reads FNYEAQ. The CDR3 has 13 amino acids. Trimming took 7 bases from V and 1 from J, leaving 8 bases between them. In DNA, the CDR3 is TGTGCCAGCAAGACGGGGAGCAATCAGCCCCAGCATTTT. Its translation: CASKTGSNQPQHF.